This T cell receptor (beta chain) was profiled in a study of tumor-infiltrating lymphocytes in primary liver carcinoma. About the research overall: Spanning 30 to 69 years of age, the patients were men and women. Between roughly 4 and 11 cm across, the tumors were all of stage T1-T3 N0M0.

This CDR3 region has 13 residues. The V gene's germline CDR1 is SGHAT and CDR2 FQNNGV. A constant-region primer primed TCR beta cDNA synthesis from roughly 520 ng of total RNA. Slightly modified ARM-PCR, run as three nested multiplex PCR rounds, produced the TCR beta libraries. It was with TRBV1-TRBV30 forward primers and a C-beta reverse primer that the first two PCR rounds were run, at 10 to 11 cycles each. Using its own MiXCR run on the multiplex PCR reads, TCRdb lists one record per CDR3 protein. The table has some 87,000 distinct CDR3 sequences, less than 75% seen once. As for this clonotype: No antigen is known for it. An end of the junction does not agree with germline; a read error may underlie this.

Unsorted bulk tissue (roughly 20-31 mg) underwent RNA and DNA co-extraction. Study results and caveats: The 250 largest clones made up significantly more of tumor than blood repertoires (p = 0.039).

The clonotype comes from a man aged 40-55 years with primary liver carcinoma and hepatitis B virus infection. V gene TRBV11-2 combines with J gene TRBJ2-4; D might be TRBD1 (6 bases). Material: tumor-adjacent normal liver tissue. As DNA, the CDR3 is TGTGCCAGCCGCTTTTACGGTGTGGACAGTCAGTACTTC. This codes for CASRFYGVDSQYF.